The text below deals with one T cell receptor (beta chain). At one boundary the junction diverges from the germline segment, which might be a read error. The CDR3 consists of 14 residues. The data derive from a study of blood T cells in healthy people across ages. PCR was performed a second time for about 6 to 11 cycles using a sample-barcoded 5' primer and a J-beta primer mix. TCRdb reprocessed the 5' RACE reads with MiXCR, giving one entry per CDR3 protein. The sample shows 1.5 million to 2 million distinct CDR3 sequences, 28% of them seen only once. The sequencing sample was made of blood. The sequence was obtained from a woman between 25 and 40 years old in good health. The chain has TRBV12-3 or TRBV12-4 and TRBJ2-3; the D gene could be TRBD1 or TRBD2 (7 bases each). The CDR3 spells CASNQRAGTDMQYF. The CDR3, as DNA: TGTGCCAGCAACCAACGAGCGGGGACAGATATGCAGTATTTT.